This TCR beta chain appears in the sequencing data of a study of Ad26.COV2.S vaccination and SARS-CoV-2 variants. Repertoires were generated with immunoSEQ multiplex PCR, while TCRdb's copy carries only in-frame clones and drops some. The repertoire includes approximately 480,000 clones, roughly nine tenths of them detected once, and roughly 13% sits in the top ten. Findings of the study overall: Similar non-spike TCR breadth was observed in recipients of vaccine and of placebo. Estimates derived from TCR breadth and depth analyses may have underestimated total T cell responses.

Of note for this clone: Its antigen is unidentified.

J lost 5 bases, V lost 1 base, and 7 bases had no gene match. Germline V gene data show CDR1 as SGHVS and CDR2 as FNYEAQ. The CDR3 runs to 15 residues. The treatment is: about 20 received Ad26.COV2.S at low or high dose, single or two shots; a few received placebo; per-sample allocation not given. Samples came from day 63 after the first vaccine or placebo injection. This chain connects TRBV7-6 to TRBJ2-7; 8 bases align to TRBD1. This sequence was found in a person between 18 and 59 years old who received the Ad26.COV2.S COVID-19 vaccine or a placebo. The starting material was peripheral blood, obtained in a trial of Ad26.COV2.S vaccine versus placebo. As DNA, the CDR3 is TGTGCCAGCAGCTTAGTCGGGCAGGGGGCCCACGAGCAGTACTTC. Amino acid sequence: CASSLVGQGAHEQYF.